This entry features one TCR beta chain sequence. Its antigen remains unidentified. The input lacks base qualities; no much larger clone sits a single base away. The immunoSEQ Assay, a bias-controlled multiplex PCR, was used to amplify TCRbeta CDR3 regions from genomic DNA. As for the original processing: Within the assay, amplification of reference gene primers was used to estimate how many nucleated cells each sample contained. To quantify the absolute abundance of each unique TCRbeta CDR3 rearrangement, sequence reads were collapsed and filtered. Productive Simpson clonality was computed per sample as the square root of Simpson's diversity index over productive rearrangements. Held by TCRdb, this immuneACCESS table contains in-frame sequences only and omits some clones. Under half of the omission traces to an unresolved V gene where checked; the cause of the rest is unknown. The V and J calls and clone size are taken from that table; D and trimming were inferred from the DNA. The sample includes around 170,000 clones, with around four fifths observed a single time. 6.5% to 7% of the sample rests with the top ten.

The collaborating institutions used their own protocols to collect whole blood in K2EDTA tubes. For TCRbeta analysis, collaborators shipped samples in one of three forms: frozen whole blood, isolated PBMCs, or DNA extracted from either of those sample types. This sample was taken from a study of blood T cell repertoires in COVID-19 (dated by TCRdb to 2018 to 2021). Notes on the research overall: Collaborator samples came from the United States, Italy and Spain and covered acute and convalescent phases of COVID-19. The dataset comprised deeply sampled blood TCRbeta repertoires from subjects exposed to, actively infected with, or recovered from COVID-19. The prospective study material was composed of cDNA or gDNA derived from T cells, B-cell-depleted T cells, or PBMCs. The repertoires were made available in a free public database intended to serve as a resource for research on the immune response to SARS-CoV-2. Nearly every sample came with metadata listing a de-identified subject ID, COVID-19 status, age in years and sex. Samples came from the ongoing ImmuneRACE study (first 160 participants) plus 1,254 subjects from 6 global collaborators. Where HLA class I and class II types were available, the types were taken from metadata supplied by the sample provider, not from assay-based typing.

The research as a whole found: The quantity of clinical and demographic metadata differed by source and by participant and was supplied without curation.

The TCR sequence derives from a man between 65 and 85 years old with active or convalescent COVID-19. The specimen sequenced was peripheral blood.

This receptor has the CDR3 CASSSGTGPSGANVLTF. The DNA sequence reads TGTGCCAGCAGTTCCGGGACAGGCCCCTCTGGGGCCAACGTCCTGACTTTC. The chain is assembled from TRBV28 and TRBJ2-6; 8 nucleotides in the junction match TRBD1. CDR1 and CDR2 were assigned from the germline V gene as MDHEN and SYDVKM. Spanning cysteine to phenylalanine, the CDR3 consists of 17 amino acids. Here the CDR3 DNA is all that survives: 51 bases in frame from base 1. Compared with germline, V lacks 4 bases and J lacks 0 bases; bases without a gene match: 5.